The 19 T cell receptor beta chains given below trace back to one sample, sequenced in a study of shared clonotypes between healthy human individuals. Sequencing was performed with immunoSEQ multiplex PCR; in TCRdb, only in-frame clones are kept and a portion is missing. The sample shows hundreds of thousands of clones, around three quarters of them seen only once. Sample: memory CD4+ T cells sorted from blood. Indicated subset: CD45RA-negative fraction. The receptors stem from a woman aged 30 to 39 in good health.

The rearrangement uses TRBV5-6 and TRBJ1-2; D gene uncertain. The V and J ends lost 2 bases and 6 bases respectively, with 11 bases between them. The CDR3 length is 13 residues. The germline gives CDR1 SGHDT, CDR2 YYEEEE. CDR3 in DNA: TGTGCCAGCAGCTTTACAGTGGCGGATGGCTACACCTTC. This gives the protein CASSFTVADGYTF.

Remarks on this clone: Given a much more abundant clone one base away, this may be a read error. The chain employs TRBV2 and TRBJ1-5; 8 positions match TRBD1. CDR1 SNHLY and CDR2 FYNNEI come from the germline V gene. With 5 bases clipped from V and 5 bases from J, the junction kept 2 bases outside the gene matches. This CDR3 has 13 amino acids. CDR3 DNA sequence: TGTGCCAGCAGTCAGACAGGGGATCAGCCCCAGCATTTT. This codes for CASSQTGDQPQHF.

The chain combines TRBV19 with TRBJ2-1, with 9 positions matching TRBD2. The CDR3 consists of 13 residues. CDR1 is LNHDA, CDR2 SQIVND, per germline (reference sequence). J was trimmed by 8 bases and V by 5 bases; bases with no gene match: 4. The CDR3 sequence is CASSQAGGDEQFF. The CDR3 DNA reads as TGTGCCAGTAGTCAAGCGGGAGGTGATGAGCAGTTCTTC.

The chain is built from TRBV28 and TRBJ1-5; D is undetermined. Deletions cut 6 bases from V and 6 bases from J, with 12 bases between. The CDR3 contains 13 residues. Looked up from germline, CDR1 is MDHEN and CDR2 is SYDVKM. The CDR3 loop is CASRRVGVQPQHF. CDR3 nucleotide sequence: TGTGCCAGCAGACGGGTTGGGGTTCAGCCCCAGCATTTT.

J is TRBJ1-1 and V is TRBV19; TRBD1 agrees at 9 bases. The CDR3 covers 14 residues. The trim removed 4 bases at V and 4 bases at J, leaving 4 bases unmatched. Germline CDR1 LNHDA, CDR2 SQIVND (reference sequence). This chain's CDR3 is CASSTGQGGTEAFF. CDR3 nucleotide sequence: TGTGCCAGTAGTACGGGACAGGGCGGCACTGAAGCTTTCTTT.

V and J are TRBV6-5 and TRBJ2-3; no firm D call. Trimming shortened V by 5 bases and J by 4 bases, and 7 bases separated the two germline ends. The CDR3 extends over 12 amino acids. Germline loops: CDR1 MNHEY, CDR2 SVGAGI. The CDR3 coding sequence is TGTGCCAGCAGTCAAACCCCAGATACGCAGTATTTT. Its translation is CASSQTPDTQYF.

This clone showed up just a few times. The chain has TRBV5-6 and TRBJ1-1, with unresolved D. Germline values: CDR1 SGHDT, CDR2 YYEEEE. Trimming pared 4 bases from V and 6 bases from J, leaving 10 bases between. CDR3 length: 12 amino acids. CDR3 sequence: CASSPTDSEAFF. The CDR3 coding sequence is TGTGCCAGCAGCCCTACGGACTCTGAAGCTTTCTTT.

The J gene is TRBJ1-1, the V gene TRBV11-1; D gene ambiguous. Germline V CDR1 and CDR2: SGHAT, FQDESV (reference sequence). The CDR3 is made up of 15 amino acids. Trimming stripped 1 base from V and 5 bases from J, with 14 bases between. CDR3 protein: CASSLGRLVGTEAFF. CDR3 sequence (DNA): TGTGCCAGCAGCTTAGGTCGTCTGGTAGGGACTGAAGCTTTCTTT.

As for this clone: The sample carries other DNA sequences with the same CDR3. V gene TRBV19 combines with J gene TRBJ1-1; maybe TRBD1 (5 bases). The CDR3 contains 15 residues. Germline loops: CDR1 LNHDA, CDR2 SQIVND (reference sequence). V was cut by 2 bases and J by 0 bases, with 10 bases left in between. The CDR3 sequence is CASSISPGMNTEAFF. CDR3 in DNA: TGTGCCAGTAGTATATCCCCAGGGATGAACACTGAAGCTTTCTTT.

Ten or more counts support this clone. V usage is TRBV27 and J usage is TRBJ2-2; D perhaps matches TRBD2 (6 bases). The CDR3 spans 15 residues. Trimming pared 1 base from V and 5 bases from J, leaving 11 bases between. Germline loops: CDR1 MNHEY, CDR2 SMNVEV (reference sequence). The CDR3 DNA reads TGTGCCAGCAGTTTATACGGGAGTGTGACCGGGGAGCTGTTTTTT. Protein: CASSLYGSVTGELFF.

The chain uses TRBV6-1 and TRBJ2-5; a possible D gene is TRBD1 (7 bases). The CDR3 length is 15 residues. Looked up from germline, CDR1 is MNHNS and CDR2 is SASEGT. V lost 4 bases and J lost 4, with 16 bases in between. The CDR3 DNA reads TGTGCCAGCAGTGTAATAAGACAGGGAGGAGAGACCCAGTACTTC. As protein: CASSVIRQGGETQYF.

This clone showed up just a few times. The J gene is TRBJ1-1, the V gene TRBV6-6, with 7 bases fitting TRBD1. V was pared by 4 bases and J by 2 bases, with 10 bases of the junction left unmatched. The germline V gene encodes CDR1 MNHNY and CDR2 SVGAGI (reference sequence). The CDR3 length is 16 residues. CDR3 nucleotide sequence: TGTGCCAGCAGTTCTACAGGGGCGGGAAGTAACACTGAAGCTTTCTTT. It is translated as CASSSTGAGSNTEAFF.

The chain recombines TRBV27 with TRBJ2-7; 9 bases are shared with TRBD2. Trimming removed 6 bases from V and 0 bases from J; junction bases left unmatched: 6. CDR1 is MNHEY, CDR2 SMNVEV, per germline (reference sequence). The CDR3 is 15 amino acids. For the CDR3, the DNA is TGTGCCAGCAGCACCATTAGCGGGAGCTCCTACGAGCAGTACTTC. Its translation is CASSTISGSSYEQYF.

The J gene is TRBJ1-1, the V gene TRBV7-2, with D unresolved. The CDR3 has 13 amino acids. Germline V CDR1 and CDR2: SGHTA, FQGNSA. Trimming cost V 1 base and J 6 bases, with 9 bases left between them. The CDR3 here is CASSLGGSPEAFF. The CDR3 bases are TGTGCCAGCAGCTTAGGCGGTTCACCTGAAGCTTTCTTT.

The rearrangement links TRBV9 to TRBJ1-1, with D possibly being TRBD1 (5 bases). The V end was cut by 0 bases, the J end by 4 bases, with 10 bases between. The germline CDR1 and CDR2 sequences are SGDLS and YYNGEE. The CDR3 consists of 14 residues. The CDR3 DNA is TGTGCCAGCAGCGTAGGGGGGTCGGGCACTGAAGCTTTCTTT. Amino acids: CASSVGGSGTEAFF.

The V gene is TRBV27, the J gene TRBJ2-1; 7 positions agree with TRBD2. The CDR3 length is 15 residues. CDR1 is MNHEY, CDR2 SMNVEV, per germline (reference sequence). Trimming removed 4 bases from V and 5 bases from J; junction bases left unmatched: 8. This CDR3 reads CASSSPAGLHNEQFF. The CDR3 DNA follows: TGTGCCAGCAGTTCCCCGGCGGGACTACACAATGAGCAGTTCTTC.

The chain links TRBV5-6 to TRBJ1-2; 8 bases are shared with TRBD1. This CDR3 contains 14 residues. The germline CDR1 and CDR2 sequences are SGHDT and YYEEEE. With V trimmed by 3 bases and J by 8 bases, 9 bases remained unmatched. This CDR3 is CASSWDRHLVGYTF. In DNA form, the CDR3 reads TGTGCCAGCAGCTGGGACAGGCATTTGGTCGGCTACACCTTC.

J is TRBJ2-1 and V is TRBV25-1; 9 bases are a match to TRBD1. The CDR3 runs to 17 residues. With V trimmed by 2 bases and J by 1 base, 6 bases remained unmatched. Per germline, CDR1 MGHDK and CDR2 SYGVNS. CDR3: CASSELPGQGSYNEQFF. CDR3 DNA: TGTGCCAGCAGTGAACTCCCGGGACAGGGTTCCTACAATGAGCAGTTCTTC.

This clone was counted a single time. CDR3 sequence: CASSIARGHTEAFF. The DNA of the CDR3 is TGTGCCAGTAGTATAGCCCGGGGGCACACTGAAGCTTTCTTT. J is TRBJ1-1 and V is TRBV19; D is possibly TRBD1 (6 bases). The CDR3 is 14 amino acids. The germline CDR1 and CDR2 sequences are LNHDA and SQIVND (reference sequence). V gave up 1 base and J gave up 3 bases, with 9 bases separating them.